Sequencing of this TCR beta chain was carried out in a study of cytomegalovirus exposure and HLA in healthy donors (dated by TCRdb to about 2017). Background for the entire study: An earlier analysis of roughly 610 of the donors reported roughly 300 Gb of sequence data and 95 million to 120 million unique TCR beta sequences obtained from approximately 180 million T cells. The study aimed to test whether cataloging public T cell receptors could reveal signatures of past pathogen exposure. Donor age, sex, ethnicity and CMV serostatus were collected together with the repertoire data. Rather than using new phenotypic data, the later analysis identified candidate immune exposures from TCR beta sequences and from how often those sequences occurred across donors. To study patterns of TCR occurrence, a later analysis re-analyzed previously published TCR beta repertoires from 600 to 750 donors and added high-resolution HLA genotyping. The genetic ancestry cluster associated with self-reported Caucasian donors included over 65% of the approximately 400 genotyped donors. Roughly 5 DR-DQ haplotypes were handled as single units for association and clustering, since linkage in the cohort was strong. Every repertoire in the discovery cohort had been generated on one and the same sequencing platform. In a later genetic analysis, genome-wide SNP genotypes for about 55% of the roughly 700 donors were used, and that subset was treated as a discovery cohort. An earlier analysis of 587 of the donors used high-throughput TCR beta sequencing to judge whether each TCR beta V gene segment behaved as functional or pseudogenic. An early release covering roughly 640 HLA-typed donors comprised about 300 gigabases of sequencing data and around 85 million unique TCR sequences. The study profiled the T cell repertoires of hundreds of subjects by immunosequencing and related them to cytomegalovirus serostatus. Among around 400 genotyped donors of the cohort, an average of roughly 230,000 unique TCR beta nucleotide sequences was sequenced per donor, of which about 19% were non-productive. HLA typing covered class I and class II loci at four-digit resolution. To predict cytomegalovirus infection status, the study brought together high-throughput TCR immunosequencing, statistical association of individual TCRs with disease status, and machine learning. The number of typed donors differed by locus: roughly 620-630 for A, B, C, DRB1 and DQB1; about 520 for DQA1; some 590 for DPA1; and roughly 490 for DPB1. A separate validation cohort of 100 to 150 different subjects was used in addition to the roughly 670-subject first cohort. General conclusions and limits of the study: In a later genetic analysis, fewer N-insertions in productive TCRs were reported among donors in an Asian-associated ancestry cluster than the approximately 670-donor mean. Assigning TCR associations to individual alleles was difficult when HLA alleles, especially DR and DQ, strongly co-occurred. In a later analysis, most CMV-associated TCR beta chains were found to appear HLA-restricted, with HLA associations seemingly driven largely by CMV exposure. In both the original and validation cohorts, the classifier was reported to diagnose cytomegalovirus status with high specificity and sensitivity. Approximately 16 rarely observed V segments, including chromosome 9 orphons, were excluded from the earlier analysis of several hundred of the donors because counts were too low. The presence/absence analyses assumed that sequencing depth was roughly uniform across donors, and that assumption may not be true. The authors suggested that the approach could potentially be extended to other disease states and immunological phenotypes. An earlier analysis of approximately 600 of the donors showed that most TCR beta V segments appeared in productive rearrangements either about 90% or about 30% of the time, which broadly matched IMGT annotations. Only TCR beta chains were sequenced in this cohort, and the absence of alpha or paired-chain data limited detectable features. According to a later analysis, TCR association rates differed among HLA loci, with DRB1 alleles showing the most associated TCRs and HLA-C alleles showing the fewest. The study listed 150 to 200 TCR beta chains as associated with cytomegalovirus. Most TCR sequences were seen in very few donors, while some public TCRs were found in many individuals. Immune exposure information for the cohort was limited to CMV serostatus. Because HLA typing was unavailable for some donors at each locus, only the typed subset was used in association tests. Linkage disequilibrium might explain the correlated functional status among segregating V segments, but an unknown experimental factor could not be ruled out. A later analysis reported that several top co-occurrence clusters appeared linked to parvovirus B19, influenza, CMV and Epstein-Barr virus. A further reported finding was that TCR beta sequences accurately predicted the HLA-A and HLA-B alleles for most subjects in the first cohort. The sequencing pipeline was judged likely to have produced a cluster of highly shared sequence variants as a technical artifact. Because the 87-base-pair reads could not distinguish some IMGT-functional V segments, including TRBV6-2 and TRBV6-3, those segments were excluded. A later genetic analysis associated a missense DCLRE1C variant with V-gene and J-gene trimming of TCR beta chains, and an independent cohort replicated the association. In a later analysis, some 18,000 TCR beta sequences were associated with specific HLA alleles at a false discovery rate of 0.05. A few of the identified cytomegalovirus-associated TCR beta chains were confirmed in vitro to be specific for cytomegalovirus antigens. Compared with equally common non-associated chains, HLA-associated TCR beta chains in a later analysis were more clonally expanded and had lower generation probabilities.

There are a few counts of this clone. The antigen this receptor binds is unknown. Per-base quality was not reported, and no clone a single base away is much larger than it. The germline V gene (reference sequence) supplies CDR1 LNHDA and CDR2 SQIVND. V is pared back by 5 bases and J by 0 bases, with 16 bases lying between the germline termini. The CDR3 spans 16 residues, from the cysteine through the phenylalanine. The CDR3 DNA has 48 bases and is translated from base 1. In total, about 650 healthy bone marrow donors made up the cohort. At the time of sampling, every cohort member was nominally healthy, though immune exposures that went unrecorded were likely present. The donor was CMV seronegative and was included in the group of 352 seronegative cohort members. Each donor provided a peripheral blood sample, and peripheral blood mononuclear cells were used for TCR beta sequencing. The Qiagen DNeasy Blood Extraction Kit was used to extract genomic DNA from the blood cell samples.

The library was made by the immunoSEQ multiplex PCR assay. For the multiplex PCR, a mixture combining 60 forward primers for TCR Vbeta segments and 13 reverse primers for TCR Jbeta segments was used. Amplification of the CDR3 region of rearranged TCR beta genes was performed with a multiplex PCR assay on genomic DNA. The Illumina HiSeq System was used to sequence the amplified TCR beta libraries as 87-base-pair reads. As for how the authors treated the data: In a later analysis, 80 million or so unique TCR beta chains were counted across the roughly 670 repertoires, and about 10 million of these chains were shared by at least two donors. Raw reads were error-corrected and collapsed into unique sequences by a nearest-neighbor algorithm in which closely related sequences were merged to remove PCR and sequencing errors. Alignment of CDR3 sequences to IMGT reference sequences was used to assign V, D and J gene segments. Each retained sequence needed at least a six-nucleotide match to both a V gene segment and a J gene segment. Rearrangements were classified as productive when the CDR3 lacked stop codons and remained in frame with V and J, and all other rearrangements were classified as non-productive. Following IMGT convention, CDR3 was defined as the stretch from the second conserved V-encoded cysteine up to the conserved J-encoded phenylalanine. The earlier analysis of a few hundred of the donors excluded any sequence lacking an unambiguous match to a single V gene segment. An earlier analysis of just under 600 of the donors called V segments functional above 56.7% productive rearrangements and segregating when the between-donor standard deviation exceeded 5%. A statistical classification framework was developed to diagnose cytomegalovirus status using the catalog of TCR beta chain sequences. In a later analysis, V and J genes were assigned by comparing TCR nucleotide sequences against IMGT/GENE-DB human TR gene sequences. In a later analysis, CDR3 sequences and most-parsimonious VDJ recombination scenarios were assigned using the TCRdist pipeline. In a later analysis, each TCR beta chain was defined by its CDR3 amino acid sequence together with its V-gene family, and reads lacking a unique V-gene family were excluded. In a later analysis, 550 to 650 highly shared, low-generation-probability nucleotide sequences were removed to address suspected cross-contamination and a sequencing artifact. In a later analysis, a clonal expansion index for each public chain was calculated from normalized within-repertoire ranks of inferred template counts. In a later analysis, generation probabilities were computed using a VDJ recombination model fitted to out-of-frame rearrangements, and the results were checked against IGoR. Hypergeometric tests were used in a later analysis to score TCR-TCR, TCR-HLA and TCR-CMV co-occurrence, with a repertoire-size bias correction applied to the TCR pairs. A later analysis estimated false discovery rates by permuting HLA or CMV assignments 20 times. A later analysis grouped co-occurring TCRs with DBSCAN, adding TCRdist sequence similarity when clustering within HLA-allele-positive subsets. Repertoires with fewer than 30,000 or more than 120,000 public chains, plus five repertoires with anomalous nucleotide sharing, were excluded from co-occurrence clustering. Held by TCRdb, this immuneACCESS table contains in-frame sequences only and omits some clones. Under half of the omission traces to an unresolved V gene where checked; the cause of the rest is unknown. V and J calls and clone size come straight from that table; D and trimming were deduced from the DNA. The sample table contains roughly 180,000 clones; only one count was recorded for around 80% of them. Less than 0.9% of the sample rests with the top ten.

Sequencing input: PBMCs. This TCR was recovered from a female donor in good health and CMV-seronegative. Recombination joined TRBV19 with TRBJ1-1; a tentative D match to TRBD1 spans 6 bases. The nucleotide sequence is TGTGCCAGTAGTCCCGGGACACTTATCATGAACACTGAAGCTTTCTTT. The translation is CASSPGTLIMNTEAFF.